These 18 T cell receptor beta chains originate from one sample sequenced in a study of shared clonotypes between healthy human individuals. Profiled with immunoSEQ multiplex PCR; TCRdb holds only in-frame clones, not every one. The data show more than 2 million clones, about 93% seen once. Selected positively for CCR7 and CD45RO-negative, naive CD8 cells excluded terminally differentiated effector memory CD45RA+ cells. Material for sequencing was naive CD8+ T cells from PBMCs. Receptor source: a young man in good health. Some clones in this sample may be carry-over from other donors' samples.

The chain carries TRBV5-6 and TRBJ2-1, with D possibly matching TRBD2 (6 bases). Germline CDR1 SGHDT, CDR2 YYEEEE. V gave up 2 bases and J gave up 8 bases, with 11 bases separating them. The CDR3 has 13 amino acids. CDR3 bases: TGTGCCAGCAGCTTCGGGGACTCTTATGAGCAGTTCTTC. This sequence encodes CASSFGDSYEQFF.

The CDR3 nucleotides are TGTGCCAGCAGTGGCTTAACGGGAGGCTTTAGCGAGCAGTACTTC. Translation: CASSGLTGGFSEQYF. The rearrangement uses TRBV6-1 and TRBJ2-7; 7 bases line up with TRBD2. J lost 6 bases, V lost 4 bases, and 12 bases had no gene match. CDR1 is MNHNS, CDR2 SASEGT, per germline. This CDR3 has 15 amino acids.

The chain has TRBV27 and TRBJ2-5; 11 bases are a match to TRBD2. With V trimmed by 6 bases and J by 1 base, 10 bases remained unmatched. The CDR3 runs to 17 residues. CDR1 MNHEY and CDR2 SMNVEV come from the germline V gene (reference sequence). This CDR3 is CASSLIATSGAQETQYF. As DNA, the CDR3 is TGTGCCAGCAGCTTAATCGCGACTAGCGGGGCCCAAGAGACCCAGTACTTC.

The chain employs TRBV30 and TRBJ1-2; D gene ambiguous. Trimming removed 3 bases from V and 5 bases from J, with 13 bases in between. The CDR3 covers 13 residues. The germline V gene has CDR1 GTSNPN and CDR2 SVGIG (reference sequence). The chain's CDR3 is CAWRAREAYGYTF. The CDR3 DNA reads TGTGCCTGGAGGGCCCGGGAGGCTTATGGCTACACCTTC.

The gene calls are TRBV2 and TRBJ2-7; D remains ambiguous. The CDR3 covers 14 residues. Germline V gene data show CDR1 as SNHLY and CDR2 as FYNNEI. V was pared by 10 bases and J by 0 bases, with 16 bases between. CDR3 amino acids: CATSRSPYSYEQYF. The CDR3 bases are TGTGCCACCTCGCGGTCCCCTTACTCCTACGAGCAGTACTTC.

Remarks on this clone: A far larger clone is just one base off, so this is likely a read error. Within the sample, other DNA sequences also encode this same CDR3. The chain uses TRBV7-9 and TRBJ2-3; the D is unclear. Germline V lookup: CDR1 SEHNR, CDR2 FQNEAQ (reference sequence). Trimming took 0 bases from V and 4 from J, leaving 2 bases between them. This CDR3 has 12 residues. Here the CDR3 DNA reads TGTGCCAGCAGCTTAGCGGCAGATACGCAGTATTTT. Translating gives CASSLAADTQYF. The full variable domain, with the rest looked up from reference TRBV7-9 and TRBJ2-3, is DTGVSQNPRHKITKRGQNVTFRCDPISEHNRLYWYRQTLGQGPEFLTYFQNEAQLEKSRLLSDRFSAERPKGSFSTLEIQRTEQGDSAMYLCASSLAADTQYFGPGTRLTVL.

CDR3 region: CASSLGAAVSSYNEQFF. As DNA, the CDR3 is TGTGCCAGCAGCTTAGGTGCGGCCGTGAGCTCCTACAATGAGCAGTTCTTC. The chain carries TRBV11-2 and TRBJ2-1; D ambiguous. Germline V gene sequence: CDR1 SGHAT, CDR2 FQNNGV. The CDR3 covers 17 residues. V was shortened by 1 base and J by 0 bases, with 13 bases between the two germline ends.

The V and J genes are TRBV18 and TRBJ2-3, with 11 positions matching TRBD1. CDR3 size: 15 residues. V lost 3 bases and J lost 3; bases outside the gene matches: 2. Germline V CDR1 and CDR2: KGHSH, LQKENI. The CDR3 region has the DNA TGTGCCAGCTCACCTGGACAGGGGGCAACAGATACGCAGTATTTT. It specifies CASSPGQGATDTQYF.

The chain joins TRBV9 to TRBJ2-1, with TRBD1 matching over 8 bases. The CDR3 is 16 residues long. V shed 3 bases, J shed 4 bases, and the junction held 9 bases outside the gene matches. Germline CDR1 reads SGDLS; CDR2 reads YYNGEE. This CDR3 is CASSAEGQGAYNEQFF. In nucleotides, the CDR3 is TGTGCCAGCAGCGCAGAAGGACAGGGCGCATACAATGAGCAGTTCTTC.

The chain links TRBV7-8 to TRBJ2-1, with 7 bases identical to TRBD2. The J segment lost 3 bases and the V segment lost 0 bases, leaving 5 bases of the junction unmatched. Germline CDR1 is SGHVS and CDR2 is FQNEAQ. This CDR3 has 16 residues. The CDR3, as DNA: TGTGCCAGCAGCTTAGCGGGAGGGGTAGGCTACAATGAGCAGTTCTTC. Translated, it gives CASSLAGGVGYNEQFF.

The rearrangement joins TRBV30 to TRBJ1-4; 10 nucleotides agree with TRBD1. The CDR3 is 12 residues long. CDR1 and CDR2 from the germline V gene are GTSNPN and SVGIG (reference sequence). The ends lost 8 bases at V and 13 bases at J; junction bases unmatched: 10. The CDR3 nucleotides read TGTGCCAGGGACAGGGGAGGCGGTGGACTGTTTTTT. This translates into CARDRGGGGLFF.

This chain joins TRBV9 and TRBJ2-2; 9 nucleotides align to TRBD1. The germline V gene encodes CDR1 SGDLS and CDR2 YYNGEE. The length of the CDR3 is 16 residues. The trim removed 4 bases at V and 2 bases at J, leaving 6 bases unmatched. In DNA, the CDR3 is TGTGCCAGCAGCTCGAGGACAGGGGCCAACACCGGGGAGCTGTTTTTT. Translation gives CASSSRTGANTGELFF.

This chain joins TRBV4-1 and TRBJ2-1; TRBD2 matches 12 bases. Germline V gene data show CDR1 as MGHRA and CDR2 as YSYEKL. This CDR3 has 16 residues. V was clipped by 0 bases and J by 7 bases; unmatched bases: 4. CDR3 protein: CASSQEGLAGGNEQFF. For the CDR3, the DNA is TGCGCCAGCAGCCAAGAAGGGCTAGCGGGAGGGAATGAGCAGTTCTTC.

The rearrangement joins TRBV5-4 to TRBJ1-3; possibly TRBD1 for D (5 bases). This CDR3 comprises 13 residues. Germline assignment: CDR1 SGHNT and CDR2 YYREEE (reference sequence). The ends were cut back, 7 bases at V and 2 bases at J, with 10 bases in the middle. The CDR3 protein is CASSGPTGNTIYF. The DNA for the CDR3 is TGTGCCAGCTCGGGACCAACTGGAAACACCATATATTTT.

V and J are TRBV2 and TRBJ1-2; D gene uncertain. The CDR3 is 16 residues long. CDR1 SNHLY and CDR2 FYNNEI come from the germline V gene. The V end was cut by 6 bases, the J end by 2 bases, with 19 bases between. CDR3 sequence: CASSGSLGLGNYGYTF. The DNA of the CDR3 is TGTGCCAGCAGCGGAAGTTTAGGGCTCGGGAACTATGGCTACACCTTC. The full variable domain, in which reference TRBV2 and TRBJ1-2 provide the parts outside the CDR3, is EPEVTQTPSHQVTQMGQEVILRCVPISNHLYFYWYRQILGQKVEFLVSFYNNEISEKSEIFDDQFSVERPDGSNFTLKIRSTKLEDSAMYFCASSGSLGLGNYGYTFGSGTRLTVV.

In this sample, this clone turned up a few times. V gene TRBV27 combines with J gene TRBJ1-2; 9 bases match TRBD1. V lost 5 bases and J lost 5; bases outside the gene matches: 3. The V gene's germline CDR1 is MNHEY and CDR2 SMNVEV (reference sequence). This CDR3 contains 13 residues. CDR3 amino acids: CASSAGTGYGYTF. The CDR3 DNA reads TGTGCCAGCAGTGCAGGGACAGGGTATGGCTACACCTTC.

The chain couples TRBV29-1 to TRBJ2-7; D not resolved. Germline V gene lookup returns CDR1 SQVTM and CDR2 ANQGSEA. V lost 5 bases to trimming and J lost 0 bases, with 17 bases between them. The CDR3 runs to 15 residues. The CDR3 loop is CSVQASDPPSYEQYF. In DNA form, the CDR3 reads TGCAGCGTTCAAGCCTCAGACCCACCCTCCTACGAGCAGTACTTC.

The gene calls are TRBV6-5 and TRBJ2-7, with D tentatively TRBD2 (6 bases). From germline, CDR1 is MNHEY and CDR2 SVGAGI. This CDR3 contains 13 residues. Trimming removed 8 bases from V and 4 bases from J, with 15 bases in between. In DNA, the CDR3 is TGTGCCAGCGCGGAGGGCCGTTTTTACGAGCAGTACTTC. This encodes CASAEGRFYEQYF.